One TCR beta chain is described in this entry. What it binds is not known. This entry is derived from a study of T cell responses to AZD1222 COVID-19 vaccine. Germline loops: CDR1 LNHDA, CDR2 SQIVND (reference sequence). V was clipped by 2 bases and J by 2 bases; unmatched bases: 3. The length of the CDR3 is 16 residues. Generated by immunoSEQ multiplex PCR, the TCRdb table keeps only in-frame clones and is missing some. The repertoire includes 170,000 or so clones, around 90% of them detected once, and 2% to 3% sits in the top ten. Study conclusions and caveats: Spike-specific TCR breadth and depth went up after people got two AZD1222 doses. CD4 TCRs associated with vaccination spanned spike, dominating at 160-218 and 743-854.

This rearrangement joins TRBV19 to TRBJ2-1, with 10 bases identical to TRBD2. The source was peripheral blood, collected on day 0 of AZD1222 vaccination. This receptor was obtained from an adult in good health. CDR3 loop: CASSITLAGAYNEQFF. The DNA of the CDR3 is TGTGCCAGTAGTATAACGCTAGCGGGGGCCTACAATGAGCAGTTCTTC.